A single TCR beta chain is shown here with its context. Its antigen is still unknown. This sample was included in a study of CD8+ T cells in alopecia areata. Broader study findings: Patients shared TCRs less clearly than mice did, possibly owing to HLA.

This CDR3 region has 13 residues. With 0 bases removed from V and 0 bases from J, the gap between germline ends came to 5 bases. Germline CDR1 SQVTM, CDR2 ANQGSEA. Extracted from the samples, RNA was reverse transcribed into cDNA to serve as the sequencing template. The repertoire was sequenced with immunoSEQ multiplex PCR; TCRdb's copy has only in-frame clones and lacks some. Of roughly 200,000 clones in the sample, around 63% are singletons; the top ten hold roughly 1.7%. The rearrangement uses TRBV29-1 and TRBJ1-1; possibly TRBD1 for D (5 bases). The sequence was collected from a human donor with alopecia areata. The material was CD4+ T cells sorted from blood, obtained at week 0. DNA for the CDR3: TGCAGCGTTGAAGAGGGGGTGAACACTGAAGCTTTCTTT. It translates to CSVEEGVNTEAFF.